The rows below give T cell receptor beta chains drawn from one sample of a study of Graves' ophthalmopathy and Graves' hyperthyroidism. Each CDR3 protein is one row after TCRdb ran MiXCR on the multiplex PCR reads. This sample carries 350,000 to 400,000 distinct CDR3 sequences, 15% to 20% of them seen once, and the ten largest clones take 1.5% to 2%. The material sequenced was peripheral blood. The source is a woman between 18 and 29 years old with Graves' ophthalmopathy. Each CDR3 is given with its conserved first and last residue. A D gene is named only where the DNA matches it firmly. A clone size is listed for some rows: how often the clone was seen (once, few, many), or a class if it is expanded.

v_call	d_call	j_call	clone_size	cdr3_aa	cdr3_nt
TRBV5-1	-	TRBJ2-5	many	CASRVSGWAVETQYF	TGCGCCAGCAGGGTATCCGGGTGGGCTGTGGAGACCCAGTACTTC
TRBV6-1	TRBD2	TRBJ2-5	-	CASTRAGGPRETQYF	TGTGCCAGCACTAGAGCGGGGGGGCCTAGAGAGACCCAGTACTTC
TRBV24-1	TRBD1	TRBJ2-7	-	CATSDLGQGGYEQYF	TGTGCCACCAGTGATTTGGGACAGGGGGGCTACGAGCAGTACTTC
TRBV20-1	TRBD2	TRBJ2-7	-	CSASGLAGGPGVYEQYF	TGCAGTGCTAGCGGTCTAGCGGGAGGGCCGGGAGTCTACGAGCAGTACTTC
TRBV6-2/TRBV6-3	TRBD1	TRBJ2-2	many	CASSYPTHGVRGTGELFF	TGTGCCAGCAGTTACCCGACTCATGGGGTCAGGGGGACCGGGGAGCTGTTTTTT
TRBV20-1	-	TRBJ1-3	many	CSARAGVLSGNTIYF	TGCAGTGCTCGGGCAGGAGTCCTCTCTGGAAACACCATATATTTT
TRBV28	TRBD1	TRBJ1-5	many	CASTLPGGGQPQHF	TGTGCCAGCACTTTGCCAGGGGGCGGTCAGCCCCAGCATTTT
TRBV7-2	TRBD1	TRBJ2-5	many	CASSWGPGTGRETQYF	TGTGCCAGCAGCTGGGGTCCCGGGACAGGGAGGGAGACCCAGTACTTC
TRBV10-1	-	TRBJ2-2	many	CASSGNTRGTGELFF	TGCGCCAGCAGTGGAAACACAAGGGGGACCGGGGAGCTGTTTTTT
TRBV27	-	TRBJ1-5	many	CASSLSRANQPQHF	TGTGCCAGCAGTTTATCGCGGGCTAATCAGCCCCAGCATTTT
TRBV18	-	TRBJ2-7	few	CANSPIRLAFYEQYF	TGTGCCAACTCACCTATCAGGCTAGCGTTCTACGAGCAGTACTTC
TRBV7-2	-	TRBJ1-1	many	CASSLDGPGTEAFF	TGTGCCAGCAGCTTAGATGGCCCTGGCACTGAAGCTTTCTTT
TRBV12-3/TRBV12-4	TRBD1	TRBJ1-6	many	CASSLARDRGLPLHF	TGTGCCAGCAGTTTAGCCAGAGACAGGGGCCTTCCCCTCCACTTT
TRBV7-2	-	TRBJ1-5	many	CASSPTAWTDSNQPQHF	TGTGCCAGCAGTCCCACGGCATGGACGGATAGCAATCAGCCCCAGCATTTT
TRBV15	-	TRBJ1-5	many	CATSRDQASAQPQHF	TGTGCCACCAGCAGAGATCAGGCGAGTGCTCAGCCCCAGCATTTT
TRBV5-8	-	TRBJ1-1	many	CAAPPRRAFF	TGTGCCGCTCCTCCTCGGCGAGCTTTCTTT
TRBV18	TRBD1	TRBJ1-1	-	CASSLEELSTGGTEAFF	TGTGCCAGCTCTCTCGAGGAGTTAAGCACAGGGGGCACTGAAGCTTTCTTT
TRBV7-3	TRBD2	TRBJ2-5	many	CASSSRSGTSGRKGWETQYF	TGTGCCAGCAGCTCCCGTTCCGGGACTAGCGGGAGGAAGGGTTGGGAGACCCAGTACTTC
TRBV5-1	TRBD1	TRBJ2-7	many	CASSYGTGGDYEQYF	TGCGCCAGCAGCTACGGGACAGGGGGGGACTACGAGCAGTACTTC
TRBV6-4	-	TRBJ1-2	many	CASRPLMGRPGIRGYTF	TGTGCCAGCAGACCTTTGATGGGCAGACCTGGTATTCGTGGCTACACCTTC
TRBV6-2/TRBV6-3	-	TRBJ2-2	many	CAHRGASAVDGELFF	TGTGCCCATCGGGGAGCTAGCGCAGTGGACGGGGAGCTGTTTTTT
TRBV6-2/TRBV6-3	-	TRBJ1-1	many	CASSGSMANTEAFF	TGTGCTTCATCAGGGTCAATGGCGAACACTGAAGCTTTCTTT